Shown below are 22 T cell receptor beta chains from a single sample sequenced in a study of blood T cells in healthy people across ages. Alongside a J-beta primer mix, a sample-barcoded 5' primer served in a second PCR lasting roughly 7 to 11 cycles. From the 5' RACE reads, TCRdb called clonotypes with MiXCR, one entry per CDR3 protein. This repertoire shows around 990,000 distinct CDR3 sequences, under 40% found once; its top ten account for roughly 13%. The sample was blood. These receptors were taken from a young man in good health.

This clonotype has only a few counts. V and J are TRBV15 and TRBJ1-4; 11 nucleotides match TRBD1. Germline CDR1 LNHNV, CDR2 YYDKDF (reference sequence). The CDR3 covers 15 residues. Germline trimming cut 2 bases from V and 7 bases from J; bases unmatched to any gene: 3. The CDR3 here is CATSRPGTGGEKLFF. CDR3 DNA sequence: TGTGCCACCAGCAGACCCGGGACAGGGGGTGAAAAACTGTTTTTT.

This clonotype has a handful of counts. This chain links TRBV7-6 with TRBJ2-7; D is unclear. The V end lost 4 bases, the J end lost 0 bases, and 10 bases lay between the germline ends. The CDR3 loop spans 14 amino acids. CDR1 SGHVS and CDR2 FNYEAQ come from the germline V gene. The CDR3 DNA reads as TGTGCCAGCAGCTCCCGCCGAAGCTCCTACGAGCAGTACTTC. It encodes CASSSRRSSYEQYF.

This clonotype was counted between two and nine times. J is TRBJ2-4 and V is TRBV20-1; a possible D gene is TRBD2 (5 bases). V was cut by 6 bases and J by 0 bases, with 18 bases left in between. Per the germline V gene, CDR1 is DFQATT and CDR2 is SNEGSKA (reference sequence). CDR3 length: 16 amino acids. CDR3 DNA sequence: TGCAGTGCGACTACGGTCCGGAACCTAGCCAAAAACATTCAGTACTTC. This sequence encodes CSATTVRNLAKNIQYF.

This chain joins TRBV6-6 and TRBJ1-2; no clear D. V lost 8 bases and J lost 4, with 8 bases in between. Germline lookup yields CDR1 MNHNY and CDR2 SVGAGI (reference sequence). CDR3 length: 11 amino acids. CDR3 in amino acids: CASGEGYGYTF. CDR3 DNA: TGTGCCAGCGGGGAGGGCTATGGCTACACCTTC.

The CDR3, as DNA: TGCAGTGCTCCCCTAGCGGGAGGGACCTACAATGAGCAGTTCTTC. It specifies CSAPLAGGTYNEQFF. V and J are TRBV20-1 and TRBJ2-1, with 12 bases identical to TRBD2. This CDR3 is built from 15 residues. Trimming cost V 5 bases and J 2 bases; bases outside gene matches: 4. Germline V gives CDR1 DFQATT, CDR2 SNEGSKA (reference sequence).

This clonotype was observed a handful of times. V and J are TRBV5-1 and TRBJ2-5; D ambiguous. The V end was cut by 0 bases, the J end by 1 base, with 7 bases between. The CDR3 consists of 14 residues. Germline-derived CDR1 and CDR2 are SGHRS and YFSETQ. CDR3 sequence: CASSLDKFQETQYF. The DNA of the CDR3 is TGCGCCAGCAGCTTGGACAAGTTCCAAGAGACCCAGTACTTC.

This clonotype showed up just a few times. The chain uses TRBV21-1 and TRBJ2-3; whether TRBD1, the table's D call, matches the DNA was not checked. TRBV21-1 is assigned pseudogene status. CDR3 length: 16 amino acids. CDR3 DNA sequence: TGTGCCAGCAGCAAAAAGGCCGGGAAACCCACAGATACGCAGTATTTT. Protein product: CASSKKAGKPTDTQYF.

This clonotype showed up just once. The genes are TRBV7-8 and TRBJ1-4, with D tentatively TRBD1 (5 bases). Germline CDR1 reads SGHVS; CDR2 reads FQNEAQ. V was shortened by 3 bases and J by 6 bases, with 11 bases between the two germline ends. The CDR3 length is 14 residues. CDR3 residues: CASSFGGIDEKLFF. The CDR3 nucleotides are TGTGCCAGCAGCTTCGGGGGGATCGATGAAAAACTGTTTTTT.

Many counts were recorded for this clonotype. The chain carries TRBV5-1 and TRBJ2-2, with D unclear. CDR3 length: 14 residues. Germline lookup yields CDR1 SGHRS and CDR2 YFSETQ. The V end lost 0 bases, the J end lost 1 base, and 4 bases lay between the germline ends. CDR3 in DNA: TGCGCCAGCAGCTTGGAAGGGAACACCGGGGAGCTGTTTTTT. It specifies CASSLEGNTGELFF.

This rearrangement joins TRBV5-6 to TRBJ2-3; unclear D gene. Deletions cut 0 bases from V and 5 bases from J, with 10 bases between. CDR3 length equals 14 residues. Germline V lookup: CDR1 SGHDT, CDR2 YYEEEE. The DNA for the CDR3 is TGTGCCAGCAGCTTGGCTGCGCTGGGAGATACGCAGTATTTT. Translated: CASSLAALGDTQYF.

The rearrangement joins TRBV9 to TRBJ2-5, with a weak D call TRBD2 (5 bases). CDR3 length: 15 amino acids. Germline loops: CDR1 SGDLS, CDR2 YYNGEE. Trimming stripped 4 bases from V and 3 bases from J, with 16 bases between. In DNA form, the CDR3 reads TGTGCCAGCAGCAATCGTGGAGGCACGGAAGAGACCCAGTACTTC. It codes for CASSNRGGTEETQYF.

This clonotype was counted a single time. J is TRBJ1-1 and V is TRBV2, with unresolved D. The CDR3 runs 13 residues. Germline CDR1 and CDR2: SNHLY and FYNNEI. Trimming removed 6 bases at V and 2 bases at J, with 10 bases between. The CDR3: CASRDSYNTEAFF. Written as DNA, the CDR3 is TGTGCCAGCAGGGATTCCTATAACACTGAAGCTTTCTTT.

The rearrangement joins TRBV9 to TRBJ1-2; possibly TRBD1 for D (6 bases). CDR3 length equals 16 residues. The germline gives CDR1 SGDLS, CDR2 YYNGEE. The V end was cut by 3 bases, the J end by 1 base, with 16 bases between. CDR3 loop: CASSGGGTIYNYGYTF. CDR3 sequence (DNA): TGTGCCAGCAGCGGGGGGGGGACAATTTATAACTATGGCTACACCTTC.

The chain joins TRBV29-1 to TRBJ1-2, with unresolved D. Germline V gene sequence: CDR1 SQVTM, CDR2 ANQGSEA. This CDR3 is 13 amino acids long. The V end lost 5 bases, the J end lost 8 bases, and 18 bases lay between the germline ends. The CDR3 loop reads CSVLGLSGGGYTF. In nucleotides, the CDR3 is TGCAGCGTTCTAGGACTATCTGGTGGAGGCTACACCTTC. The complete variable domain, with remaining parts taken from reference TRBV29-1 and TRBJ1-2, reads SAVISQKPSRDICQRGTSLTIQCQVDSQVTMMFWYRQQPGQSLTLIATANQGSEATYESGFVIDKFPISRPNLTFSTLTVSNMSPEDSSIYLCSVLGLSGGGYTFGSGTRLTVV.

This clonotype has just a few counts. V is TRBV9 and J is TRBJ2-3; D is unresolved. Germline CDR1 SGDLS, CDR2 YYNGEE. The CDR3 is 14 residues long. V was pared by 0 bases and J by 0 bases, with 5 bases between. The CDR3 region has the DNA TGTGCCAGCAGCGTAGAGGCTAGCACAGATACGCAGTATTTT. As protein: CASSVEASTDTQYF.

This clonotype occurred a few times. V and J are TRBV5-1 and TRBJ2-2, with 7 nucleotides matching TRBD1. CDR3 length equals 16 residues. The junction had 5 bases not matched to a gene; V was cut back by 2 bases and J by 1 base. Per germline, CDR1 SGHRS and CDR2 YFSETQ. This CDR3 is CASSFSGTENTGELFF. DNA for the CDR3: TGCGCCAGCAGCTTTTCCGGGACAGAGAACACCGGGGAGCTGTTTTTT.

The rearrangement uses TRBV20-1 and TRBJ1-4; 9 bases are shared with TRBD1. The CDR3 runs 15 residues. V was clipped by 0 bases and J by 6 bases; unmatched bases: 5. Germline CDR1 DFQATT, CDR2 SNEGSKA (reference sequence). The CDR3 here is CSARERTGEDEKLFF. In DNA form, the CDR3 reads TGCAGTGCTAGAGAGCGGACAGGGGAAGATGAAAAACTGTTTTTT.

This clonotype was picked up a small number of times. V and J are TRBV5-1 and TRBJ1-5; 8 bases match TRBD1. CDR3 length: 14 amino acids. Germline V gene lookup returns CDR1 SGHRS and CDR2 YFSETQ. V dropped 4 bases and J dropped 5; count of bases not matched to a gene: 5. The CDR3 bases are TGCGCCAGCAGCGTTGGGACAGGTCATCAGCCCCAGCATTTT. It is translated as CASSVGTGHQPQHF.

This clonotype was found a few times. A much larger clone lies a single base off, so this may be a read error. CDR3 sequence: CSVPHPPSYNEQFF. The CDR3 nucleotides are TGCAGCGTGCCACATCCTCCCTCCTACAATGAGCAGTTCTTC. The rearrangement joins TRBV29-1 to TRBJ2-1, with D uncertain. Germline CDR1 reads SQVTM; CDR2 reads ANQGSEA. The CDR3 runs 14 residues. The V and J ends lost 6 bases and 0 bases respectively, with 12 bases between them.

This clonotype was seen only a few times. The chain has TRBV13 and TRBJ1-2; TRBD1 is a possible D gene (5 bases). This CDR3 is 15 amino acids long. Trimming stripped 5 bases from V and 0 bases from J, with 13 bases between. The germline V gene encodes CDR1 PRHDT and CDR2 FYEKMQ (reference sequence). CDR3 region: CASSQRGGTNYGYTF. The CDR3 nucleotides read TGTGCCAGCAGCCAACGGGGGGGTACTAACTATGGCTACACCTTC.

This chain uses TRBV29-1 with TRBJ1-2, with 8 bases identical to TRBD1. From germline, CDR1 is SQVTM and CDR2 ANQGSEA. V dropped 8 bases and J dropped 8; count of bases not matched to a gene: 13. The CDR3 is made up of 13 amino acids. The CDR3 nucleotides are TGCAGCTCCTCTAACGACAGGGGTGAGGGCTACACCTTC. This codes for CSSSNDRGEGYTF.

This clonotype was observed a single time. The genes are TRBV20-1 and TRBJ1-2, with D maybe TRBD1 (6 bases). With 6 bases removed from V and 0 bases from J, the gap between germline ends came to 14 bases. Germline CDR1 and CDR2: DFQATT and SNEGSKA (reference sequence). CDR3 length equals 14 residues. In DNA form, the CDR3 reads TGCAGTGCCCCCCACAGGGAAACTAACTATGGCTACACCTTC. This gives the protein CSAPHRETNYGYTF.